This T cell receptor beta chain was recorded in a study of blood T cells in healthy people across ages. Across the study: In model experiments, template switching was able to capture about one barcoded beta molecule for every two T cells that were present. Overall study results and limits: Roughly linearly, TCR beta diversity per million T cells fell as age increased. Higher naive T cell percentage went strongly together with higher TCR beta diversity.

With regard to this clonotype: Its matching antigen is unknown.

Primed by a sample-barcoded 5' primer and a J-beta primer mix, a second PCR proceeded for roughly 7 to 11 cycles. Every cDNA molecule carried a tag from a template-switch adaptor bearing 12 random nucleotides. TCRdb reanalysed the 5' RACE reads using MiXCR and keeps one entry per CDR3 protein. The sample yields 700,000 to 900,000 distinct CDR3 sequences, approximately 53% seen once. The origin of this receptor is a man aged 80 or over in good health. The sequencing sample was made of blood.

The CDR3 nucleotides are TGTGCCAGCAGTGCGGCCGGGACAGGGTTGGAGACCCAGTACTTC. Its protein product is CASSAAGTGLETQYF. The chain recombines TRBV27 with TRBJ2-5; TRBD1 matches 9 bases. Germline lookup yields CDR1 MNHEY and CDR2 SMNVEV (reference sequence). J was trimmed by 5 bases and V by 5 bases; bases with no gene match: 9. This CDR3 region has 15 residues.